Shown below are 13 T cell receptor beta chains from a single sample sequenced in a study of CD8+CD57+ T cells in acquired aplastic anemia. TCR beta VDJ and CDR3 profiles were obtained from a genomic DNA template. TCRdb redid the calling of the reads with MiXCR, one entry per CDR3 protein. The sample lists fewer than 200,000 distinct CDR3 sequences, approximately 48% occurring once. Patients who underwent sequencing had shown CD8+CD57+ cell expansion by flow cytometry. The source material was sorted CD4+, CD8+, or CD8+CD57+ T cells (not recorded which) from PBMCs. The receptor set was obtained from a human donor with aplastic anemia.

This clonotype was seen at least ten times. J is TRBJ1-1 and V is TRBV20-1; 9 bases line up with TRBD1. CDR1 is DFQATT and CDR2 is SNEGSKA in the germline V gene (reference sequence). V lost 1 base, J lost 3 bases, and 15 bases stayed unmatched. There are 18 residues in the CDR3. The CDR3 DNA reads TGCAGTGCTAGAGGCTACTCCGGGACAGGGCGTCGGGACACTGAAGCTTTCTTT. Translation gives CSARGYSGTGRRDTEAFF.

The chain employs TRBV4-2 and TRBJ1-2; 9 nucleotides agree with TRBD1. J gave up 0 bases and V 4 bases, and 3 bases lay outside the gene matches. This CDR3 comprises 15 residues. The V gene's germline CDR1 is LGHNA and CDR2 YNFKEQ. The CDR3 bases are TGTGCCAGCAGCCGACAGGGGGGGGCTAACTATGGCTACACCTTC. Its protein product is CASSRQGGANYGYTF.

This chain connects TRBV2 to TRBJ2-7; D is possibly TRBD2 (6 bases). Germline V lookup: CDR1 SNHLY, CDR2 FYNNEI. The CDR3 covers 14 residues. V lost 0 bases and J lost 4, with 10 bases in between. The CDR3 nucleotides read TGTGCCAGCAGTGAAGCGGGACGGGGGTACGAGCAGTACTTC. It encodes CASSEAGRGYEQYF.

A note on this clonotype: A much larger clone lies one base from this, so it may be a read error. This chain joins TRBV5-5 and TRBJ2-2; weak D call: TRBD1 (7 bases). The CDR3 spans 16 residues. Germline loops: CDR1 SGHKS, CDR2 YYEKEE (reference sequence). CDR3 DNA: TGTACCAGCAGCTCTCTCGCAGGGGGGAGTACCGGGGAGCTGTTTTTT. This codes for CTSSSLAGGSTGELFF.

J is TRBJ2-5 and V is TRBV2, with TRBD2 identical over 10 bases. This CDR3 contains 16 residues. Germline trimming cut 1 base from V and 5 bases from J; bases unmatched to any gene: 7. From germline, CDR1 is SNHLY and CDR2 FYNNEI. For the CDR3, the DNA is TGTGCCAGCAGTGAAGTAAGAGCGGGGGGGCCTGAGACCCAGTACTTC. Translated, it gives CASSEVRAGGPETQYF.

This clonotype was counted ten times or more. The rearrangement links TRBV5-4 to TRBJ1-6, with a possible D match to TRBD1 (5 bases). Trimming removed 4 bases at V and 6 bases at J, with 11 bases between. The CDR3 spans 14 residues. CDR1 and CDR2 (germline): SGHNT, YYREEE (reference sequence). The CDR3 protein is CASSLGRINSPLHF. The CDR3 region has the DNA TGTGCCAGCAGCCTGGGACGGATTAATTCACCCCTCCACTTT.

The rearrangement joins TRBV10-3 to TRBJ1-1, with 7 bases lining up with TRBD1. The CDR3 loop spans 13 amino acids. The trim removed 10 bases at V and 4 bases at J, leaving 9 bases unmatched. From germline, CDR1 is ENHRY and CDR2 SYGVKD. DNA for the CDR3: TGTGCCAGCAGACGACAGGGTCGCACTGAAGCTTTCTTT. It yields the protein CASRRQGRTEAFF.

The chain links TRBV2 to TRBJ2-7; D might be TRBD1 or TRBD2, each matching 5 bases. Per the germline V gene, CDR1 is SNHLY and CDR2 is FYNNEI. This CDR3 contains 13 residues. Trimming stripped 7 bases from V and 2 bases from J, with 12 bases between. The CDR3 bases are TGTGCCAGCAAAAGGGACCGAGCCTACGAGCAGTACTTC. Translating gives CASKRDRAYEQYF. Looking up the rest from reference TRBV2 and TRBJ2-7 gives the full variable domain: EPEVTQTPSHQVTQMGQEVILRCVPISNHLYFYWYRQILGQKVEFLVSFYNNEISEKSEIFDDQFSVERPDGSNFTLKIRSTKLEDSAMYFCASKRDRAYEQYFGPGTRLTVT.

The V gene is TRBV7-7, the J gene TRBJ2-2; D unresolved. Germline V gene sequence: CDR1 SSHAT, CDR2 FNYEAQ (reference sequence). The CDR3 extends over 13 amino acids. Trimming left V 2 bases short and J 5 bases short, with 6 bases between. In DNA form, the CDR3 reads TGTGCCAGCAGCTTAATGGAGACCGGGGAGCTGTTTTTT. Protein sequence: CASSLMETGELFF.

The rearrangement uses TRBV2 and TRBJ2-7, with TRBD2 matching over 8 bases. The CDR3 consists of 14 residues. Germline V gene lookup returns CDR1 SNHLY and CDR2 FYNNEI. V was pared by 8 bases and J by 7 bases, with 13 bases of the junction left unmatched. The CDR3 region has the DNA TGTGCCAGCTGGGACCCGGGAGGGCCGGGGGAGCAGTACTTC. It is translated as CASWDPGGPGEQYF.

V gene TRBV5-4 combines with J gene TRBJ2-7; TRBD2 is a possible D gene (5 bases). Deletions cut 1 base from V and 3 bases from J, with 11 bases between. This CDR3 spans 14 amino acids. The germline V gene has CDR1 SGHNT and CDR2 YYREEE (reference sequence). DNA for the CDR3: TGTGCCAGCAGCTTGTCGTCGGGAAACTACGAGCAGTACTTC. It specifies CASSLSSGNYEQYF.

V and J are TRBV30 and TRBJ2-3; D gene uncertain. The CDR3 consists of 15 residues. Trimming took off 1 base at V and 2 bases at J, with 13 bases between the two ends. Germline values: CDR1 GTSNPN, CDR2 SVGIG (reference sequence). The CDR3 DNA reads as TGTGCCTGGAGTGCATCGGGCAGGATCACAGATACGCAGTATTTT. This gives the protein CAWSASGRITDTQYF.

This clonotype was observed a handful of times. The chain joins TRBV15 to TRBJ1-4; D is unclear. This CDR3 region has 14 residues. The V gene lost 0 bases and the J gene lost 11 bases, with 13 bases spanning the gap. CDR1 is LNHNV, CDR2 YYDKDF, per germline (reference sequence). The CDR3 DNA reads as TGTGCCACCAGCAGAGATTCTACGGGGTTGAAACTGTTTTTT. It codes for CATSRDSTGLKLFF. The full variable domain, with the rest looked up from reference TRBV15 and TRBJ1-4, is DAMVIQNPRYQVTQFGKPVTLSCSQTLNHNVMYWYQQKSSQAPKLLFHYYDKDFNNEADTPDNFQSRRPNTSFCFLDIRSPGLGDTAMYLCATSRDSTGLKLFFGSGTQLSVL.